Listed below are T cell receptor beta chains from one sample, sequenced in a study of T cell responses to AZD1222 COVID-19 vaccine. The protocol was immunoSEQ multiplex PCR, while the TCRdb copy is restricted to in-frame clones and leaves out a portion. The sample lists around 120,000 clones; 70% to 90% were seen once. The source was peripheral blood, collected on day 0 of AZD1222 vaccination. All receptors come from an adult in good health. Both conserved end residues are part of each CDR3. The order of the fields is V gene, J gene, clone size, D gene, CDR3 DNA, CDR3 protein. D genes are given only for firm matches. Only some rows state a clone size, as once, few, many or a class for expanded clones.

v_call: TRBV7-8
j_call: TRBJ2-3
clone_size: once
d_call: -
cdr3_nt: TGTGCCAGCAGCTTAGTCACCCTAGTCGTGGATACGCAGTATTTT
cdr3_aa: CASSLVTLVVDTQYF

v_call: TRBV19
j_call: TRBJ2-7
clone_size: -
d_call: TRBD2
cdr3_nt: TGTGCCAGTAGTACAAGCGGGAGGCCAACCTACGAGCAGTACTTC
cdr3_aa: CASSTSGRPTYEQYF

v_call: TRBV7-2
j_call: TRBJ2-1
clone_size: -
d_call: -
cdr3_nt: TGTGCCAGCAGCTACTCCCCCGGCAGGGTGAATGAGCAGTTCTTC
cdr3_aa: CASSYSPGRVNEQFF

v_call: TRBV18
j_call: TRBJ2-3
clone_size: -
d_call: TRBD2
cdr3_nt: TGTGCCAGCTCACCAGCGGGAGTATCCACAGATACGCAGTATTTT
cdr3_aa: CASSPAGVSTDTQYF

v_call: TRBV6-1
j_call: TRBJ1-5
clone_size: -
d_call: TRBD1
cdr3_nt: TGTGCCAGCAGTGAGGACAGGGGGGGAAATCAGCCCCAGCATTTT
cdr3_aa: CASSEDRGGNQPQHF

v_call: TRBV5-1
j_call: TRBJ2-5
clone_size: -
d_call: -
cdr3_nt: TGCGCCAGCAGCTTGAGGAGGGCCCGGAGGGAGACCCAGTACTTC
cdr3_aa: CASSLRRARRETQYF

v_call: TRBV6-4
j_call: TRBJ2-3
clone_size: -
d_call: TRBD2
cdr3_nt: TGTGCCAGCAGTGAACTAGCGGGAGCAGATACGCAGTATTTT
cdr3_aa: CASSELAGADTQYF

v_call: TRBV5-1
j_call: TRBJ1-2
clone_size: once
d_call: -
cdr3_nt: TGCGCCAGCAGCTTGGAGCGACAGAGTACCTATGGCTACACCTTC
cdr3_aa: CASSLERQSTYGYTF

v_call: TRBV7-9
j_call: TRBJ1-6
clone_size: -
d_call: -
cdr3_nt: TGTGCCAGCAGCTTAGGGGCCCCACCCCTCCACTTT
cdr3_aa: CASSLGAPPLHF

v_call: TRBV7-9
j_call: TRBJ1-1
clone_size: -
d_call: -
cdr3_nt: TGTGCCAGCAGCTTGCGGACGGGGGCTGAAGCTTTCTTT
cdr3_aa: CASSLRTGAEAFF

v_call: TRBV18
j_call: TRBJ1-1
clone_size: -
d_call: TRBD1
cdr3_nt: TGTGCCAGCTCACCATTTCCGGGACAGGCTTCCACTGAAGCTTTCTTT
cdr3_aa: CASSPFPGQASTEAFF

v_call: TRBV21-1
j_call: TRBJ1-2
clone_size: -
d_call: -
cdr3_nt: TGTGCCAGCAGCAAAGGGGACAGGGTGAAAGGCTACACCTTC
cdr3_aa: CASSKGDRVKGYTF

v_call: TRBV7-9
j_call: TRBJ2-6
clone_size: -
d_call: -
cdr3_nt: TGTGCCAGCAGCTTAGGACCCTCTGGGGCCAACGTCCTGACTTTC
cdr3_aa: CASSLGPSGANVLTF

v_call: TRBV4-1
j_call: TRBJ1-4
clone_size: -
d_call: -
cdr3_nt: TGCGCCAGCAGCCCGAGCAGCGTCCGAAATGAAAAACTGTTTTTT
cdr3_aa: CASSPSSVRNEKLFF

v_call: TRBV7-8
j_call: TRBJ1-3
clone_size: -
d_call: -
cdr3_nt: TGTGCCAGCAGCTTAGCTAGCGGATCCCTCTCTGGAAACACCATATATTTT
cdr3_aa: CASSLASGSLSGNTIYF

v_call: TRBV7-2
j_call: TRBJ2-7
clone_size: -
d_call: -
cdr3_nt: TGTGCCAGCAGCTTAGAAGTGACAGGAACCTACGAGCAGTACTTC
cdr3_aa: CASSLEVTGTYEQYF

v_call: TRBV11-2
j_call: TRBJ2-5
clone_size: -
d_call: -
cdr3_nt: TGTGCCAGCAGCTCAACCGCCGCCCAGTACTTC
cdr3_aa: CASSSTAAQYF

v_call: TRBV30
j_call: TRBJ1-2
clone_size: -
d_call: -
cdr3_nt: TGTGCCTGGAGTGTCCCGGGAGGCTATGGCTACACCTTC
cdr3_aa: CAWSVPGGYGYTF

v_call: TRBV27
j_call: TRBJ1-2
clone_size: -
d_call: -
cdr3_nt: TGTGCCAGCAGTTTGTCCAGCCTCGGTGGGGGCTACACCTTC
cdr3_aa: CASSLSSLGGGYTF

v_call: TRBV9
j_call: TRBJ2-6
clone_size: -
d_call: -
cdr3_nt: TGTGCCAGCACCTACAGTGCTGGGGCCAACGTCCTGACTTTC
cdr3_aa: CASTYSAGANVLTF

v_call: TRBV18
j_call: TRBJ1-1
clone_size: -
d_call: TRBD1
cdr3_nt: TGTGCCAGCTCGTCGGGACAGGGGGCTTTGAACACTGAAGCTTTCTTT
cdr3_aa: CASSSGQGALNTEAFF

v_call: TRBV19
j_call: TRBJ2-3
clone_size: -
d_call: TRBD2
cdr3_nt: TGTGCCAGTAGTCCGCGGGGGATTACTAGCACAGATACGCAGTATTTT
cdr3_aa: CASSPRGITSTDTQYF